What follows is one TCR beta chain and its context. The J segment lost 7 bases and the V segment lost 5 bases, leaving 20 bases of the junction unmatched. CDR3 length equals 17 residues. The germline gives CDR1 SQVTM, CDR2 ANQGSEA. The data are from a study of cytomegalovirus exposure and HLA in healthy donors. In the PCR, 60 Vbeta and 13 Jbeta primers were used. Some clones are missing from TCRdb's copy, which holds only in-frame ones; the method was immunoSEQ multiplex PCR. The sample contains about 130,000 clones, about four fifths of which appear only once. The specimen sequenced was PBMCs. The source is a man aged 30 to 45 in good health. This chain links TRBV29-1 with TRBJ2-7; 10 bases map to TRBD2. The CDR3 reads CSVLGLNASSGSGEQYF. DNA for the CDR3: TGCAGCGTTCTAGGACTAAATGCCTCTAGCGGGAGTGGAGAGCAGTACTTC.